This TCR beta chain was documented in a study of TIL therapy for anti-PD-1-resistant metastatic lung cancer. Per germline, CDR1 LGHDT and CDR2 YNNKEL (reference sequence). V was pared by 1 base and J by 5 bases, with 7 bases of the junction left unmatched. The CDR3 is 16 residues long. This was the immunoSEQ v3 assay. Produced via immunoSEQ multiplex PCR; TCRdb's table is partial and in-frame only. The repertoire consists of under 100,000 clones, with roughly 65% occurring once and the leading ten covering roughly 9.7%. As for time point: pre-treatment sample, taken before nivolumab and TIL therapy. Tumor tissue came from excised metastases, mostly pleural nodules or supraclavicular lymph nodes.

The sample was tumor tissue, taken at baseline. The V and J genes are TRBV3-1 (or the pseudogene TRBV3-2) and TRBJ1-5, with TRBD1 identical over 8 bases. The sequence was collected from a person aged 30 to 80 with non-small cell lung cancer. The CDR3 region is CASSQGLEQGDQPQHF. Written as DNA, the CDR3 is TGTGCCAGCAGCCAAGGATTGGAACAGGGGGATCAGCCCCAGCATTTT.